This T cell receptor beta chain originates from a study of blood T cell repertoires in COVID-19. Study summary: Samples of COVID-19 (acute and convalescent) were obtained from the United States, Italy and Spain. T cells, B-cell-depleted T cells, or PBMCs supplied cDNA or gDNA.

CDR3 length equals 16 residues. The germline gives CDR1 KGHDR, CDR2 SFDVKD. Losses at the gene ends were 1 base for V and 8 bases for J; bases not matched to a gene: 6. As originally analysed: Amplification of reference gene primers provided the estimated nucleated cell counts. Only in-frame clones appear in the TCRdb table, and some are missing; sequencing was by immunoSEQ multiplex PCR. The D gene and trimming were derived from the DNA, and the V and J assignments and clone size from that table. In the table there are roughly 59,000 clones, over 75% of which are singletons. The chain carries TRBV24-1 and TRBJ2-1; 11 nucleotides match TRBD2. This TCR derives from a human donor in a cohort sampled during active COVID-19. Sequencing used peripheral blood. The CDR3: CATSDFTSGSNDEQFF. CDR3 bases: TGTGCCACCAGTGATTTTACTAGCGGGAGTAACGATGAGCAGTTCTTC.